The clone carrying this T cell receptor beta chain was recorded once. Its target is not known. Other DNA sequences from this sample encode an identical CDR3 as well. The record originates from a study of OX40 agonist ivuxolimab in advanced cancers. Study outcomes and limitations: CD4+ and CD8+ T cells in blood underwent clonal expansion by week 6 at 0.1 to 3.0 mg/kg. Expansion of clones was among the lowest in partial responders at 0.1-3.0 mg/kg.

Germline assignment: CDR1 SGHVS and CDR2 FQNEAQ. V gave up 5 bases and J gave up 4 bases; unmatched junction bases: 10. The CDR3 consists of 15 residues. TCRdb's table, derived via immunoSEQ multiplex PCR, lists solely in-frame clones and lacks some. The sample has approximately 40,000 clones; about 87% are singletons. The material was CD4+ or CD8+ T cells sorted from blood, obtained in a trial of the OX40 agonist ivuxolimab. The genes are TRBV7-8 and TRBJ1-2, with 7 bases lining up with TRBD1. This clonotype was obtained from an adult with an advanced solid tumor such as melanoma, head and neck, liver or kidney cancer. CDR3 bases: TGTGCCAGCAGCCTGAGCCGGGACAGCACCTATGGCTACACCTTC. Protein sequence: CASSLSRDSTYGYTF.